Sequencing of this T cell receptor (beta chain) was carried out in a study of response to subunit inactivated influenza vaccine. Regarding the study as a whole: With each seasonal influenza vaccination, the authors suggested, few new T cells are recruited.

TCRdb used MiXCR to reprocess the RT-PCR reads, holding one entry per CDR3 protein. The top ten clones hold roughly 36% of a sample with 170,000 or so distinct CDR3 sequences, about 10% of them seen once. In the case of this clonotype: The antigen remains unidentified.

The CDR3 length is 16 residues. V lost 0 bases, J lost 0 bases, and 12 bases lay in between. CDR1 and CDR2 from the germline V gene are SGHRS and YFSETQ. The rearrangement links TRBV5-1 to TRBJ1-1, with no clear D. The sequencing used CD8+ T cells sorted from PBMCs, collected less than 30 months after vaccination. The sequence was obtained from a man aged 50 to 69 who received an inactivated influenza vaccine. CDR3 amino acids: CASSLAGRYMNTEAFF. In DNA form, the CDR3 reads TGCGCCAGCAGCTTGGCAGGACGGTACATGAACACTGAAGCTTTCTTT.